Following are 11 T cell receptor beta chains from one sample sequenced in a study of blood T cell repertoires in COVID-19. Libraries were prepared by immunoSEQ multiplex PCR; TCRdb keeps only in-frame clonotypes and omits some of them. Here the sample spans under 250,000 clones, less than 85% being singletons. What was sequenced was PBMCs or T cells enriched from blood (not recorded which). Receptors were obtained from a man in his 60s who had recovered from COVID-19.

The DNA for the CDR3 is TGTGCCAGCACCCCACAGGGGCAAGAGACCCAGTACTTC. It translates to CASTPQGQETQYF. The V call is TRBV7-9, the J call TRBJ2-5, with TRBD1 matching 7 bases. The CDR3 runs to 13 residues. Trimming cost V 7 bases and J 2 bases; bases outside gene matches: 4. CDR1 SEHNR and CDR2 FQNEAQ come from the germline V gene (reference sequence).

CDR3 protein: CASRQAGWDTGELFF. The CDR3 DNA reads as TGTGCCAGCAGGCAAGCGGGGTGGGACACCGGGGAGCTGTTTTTT. The J gene is TRBJ2-2, the V gene TRBV6-5; 7 nucleotides align to TRBD2. Germline lookup yields CDR1 MNHEY and CDR2 SVGAGI. V was clipped by 6 bases and J by 3 bases; unmatched bases: 7. The CDR3 runs 15 residues.

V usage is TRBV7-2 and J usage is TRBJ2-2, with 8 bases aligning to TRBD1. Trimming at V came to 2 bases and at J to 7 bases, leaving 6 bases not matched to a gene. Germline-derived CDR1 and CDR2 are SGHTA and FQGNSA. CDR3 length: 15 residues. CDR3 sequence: CASSLNRGAGGELFF. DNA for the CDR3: TGTGCCAGCAGCTTAAACAGGGGGGCTGGCGGGGAGCTGTTTTTT.

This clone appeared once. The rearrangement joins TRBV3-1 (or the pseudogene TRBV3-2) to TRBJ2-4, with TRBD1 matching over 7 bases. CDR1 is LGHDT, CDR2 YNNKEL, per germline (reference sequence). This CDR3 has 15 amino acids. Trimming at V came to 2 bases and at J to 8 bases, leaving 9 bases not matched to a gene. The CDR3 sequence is CASSQTGTERDIQYF. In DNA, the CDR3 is TGTGCCAGCAGCCAAACCGGGACAGAAAGAGACATTCAGTACTTC.

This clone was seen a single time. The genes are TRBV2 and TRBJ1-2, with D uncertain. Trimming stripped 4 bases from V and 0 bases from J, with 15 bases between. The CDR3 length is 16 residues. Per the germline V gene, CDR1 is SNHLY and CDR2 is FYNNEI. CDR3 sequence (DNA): TGTGCCAGCAGTGGGGCAGCCTACATAGCTAACTATGGCTACACCTTC. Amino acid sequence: CASSGAAYIANYGYTF.

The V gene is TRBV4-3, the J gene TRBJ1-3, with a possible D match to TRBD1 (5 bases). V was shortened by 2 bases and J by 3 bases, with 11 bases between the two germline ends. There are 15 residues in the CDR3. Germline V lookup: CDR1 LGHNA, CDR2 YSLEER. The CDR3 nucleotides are TGCGCCAGCAGCCAACTGGGAACAGGTGGAAACACCATATATTTT. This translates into CASSQLGTGGNTIYF.

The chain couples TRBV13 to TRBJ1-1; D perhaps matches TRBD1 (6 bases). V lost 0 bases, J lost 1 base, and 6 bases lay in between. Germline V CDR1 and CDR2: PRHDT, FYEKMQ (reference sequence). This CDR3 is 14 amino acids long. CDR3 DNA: TGTGCCAGCAGCTTAGGACAGGGGAACACTGAAGCTTTCTTT. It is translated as CASSLGQGNTEAFF.

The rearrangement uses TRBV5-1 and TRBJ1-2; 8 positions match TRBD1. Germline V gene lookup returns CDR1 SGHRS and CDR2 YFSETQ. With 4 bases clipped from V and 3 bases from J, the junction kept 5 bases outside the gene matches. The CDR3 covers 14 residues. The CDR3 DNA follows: TGCGCCAGCAGCGCGGACAGGGAGCACTATGGCTACACCTTC. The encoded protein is CASSADREHYGYTF.

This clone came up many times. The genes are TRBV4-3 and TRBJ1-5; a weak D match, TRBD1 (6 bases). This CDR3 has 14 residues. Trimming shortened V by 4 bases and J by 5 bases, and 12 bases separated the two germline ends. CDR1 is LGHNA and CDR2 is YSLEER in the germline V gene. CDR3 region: CASSLVQGDQPQHF. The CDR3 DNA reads TGCGCCAGCAGCCTCGTACAGGGAGATCAGCCCCAGCATTTT.

The CDR3 DNA follows: TGTGCCAGCAGCCCAGAGGGCATCTCTGGAAACACCATATATTTT. The encoded protein is CASSPEGISGNTIYF. The gene calls are TRBV6-5 and TRBJ1-3, with no clear D. From germline, CDR1 is MNHEY and CDR2 SVGAGI. The CDR3 totals 15 residues. Trimming cost V 6 bases and J 0 bases, with 12 bases left between them.

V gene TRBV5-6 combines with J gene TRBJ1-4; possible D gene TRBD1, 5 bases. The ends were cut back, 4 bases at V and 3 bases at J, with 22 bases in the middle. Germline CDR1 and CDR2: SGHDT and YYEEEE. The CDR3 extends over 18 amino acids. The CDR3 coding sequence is TGTGCCAGCAGCAAAATAGAATTTTTGGGGCTGGCTAATGAAAAACTGTTTTTT. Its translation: CASSKIEFLGLANEKLFF.